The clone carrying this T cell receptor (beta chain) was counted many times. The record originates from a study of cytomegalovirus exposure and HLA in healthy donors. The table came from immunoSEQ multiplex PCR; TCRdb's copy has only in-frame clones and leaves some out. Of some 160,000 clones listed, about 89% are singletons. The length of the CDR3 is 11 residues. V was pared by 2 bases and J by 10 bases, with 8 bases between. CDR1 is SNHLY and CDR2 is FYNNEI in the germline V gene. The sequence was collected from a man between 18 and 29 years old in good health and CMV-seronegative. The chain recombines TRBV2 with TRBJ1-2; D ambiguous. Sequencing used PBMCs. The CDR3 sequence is CASSELQTYTF. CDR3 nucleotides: TGTGCCAGCAGTGAACTACAGACCTACACCTTC.